One and the same sample provided the 2 T cell receptor beta chains below, sequenced in a study of regulatory T cells in long-lasting Graves disease. Building of the TCR beta libraries involved iRepertoire HTBI primers and Arm-PCR of CDR3 regions. Each CDR3 protein is one row after TCRdb ran MiXCR on the multiplex PCR reads. Among 300,000 to 350,000 distinct CDR3 sequences listed, 15% to 20% were seen once. Regarding time point: persistent/refractory GD, antithyroid drugs over 5 years with positive TRAb. Preparation of the TCR library used RNA extracted from PBMCs. The specimen was peripheral blood mononuclear cells (PBMCs), collected when the disease was refractory, from a patient treated with antithyroid drugs. All receptors come from a female donor with Graves disease.

Worth noting for this clonotype: A read error likely explains this, since a far larger clone differs by one base. The chain carries TRBV7-2 and TRBJ1-2, with D possibly being TRBD1 (5 bases). There are 13 residues in the CDR3. Germline V gene data show CDR1 as SGHTA and CDR2 as FQGNSA. The CDR3 DNA sequence: TGTGCCAGCAGCGTAGGGGTGATCTATGGCCACACCTTC. This encodes CASSVGVIYGHTF.

This clonotype has at least ten counts. J is TRBJ1-6 and V is TRBV11-2, with TRBD1 matching 7 bases. There are 14 residues in the CDR3. V lost 3 bases, J lost 7 bases, and 3 bases stayed unmatched. Germline CDR1 SGHAT, CDR2 FQNNGV. This CDR3 reads CASSFPGQNSPLHF. The CDR3 DNA sequence: TGTGCCAGCAGCTTTCCGGGACAGAATTCACCCCTCCACTTT.